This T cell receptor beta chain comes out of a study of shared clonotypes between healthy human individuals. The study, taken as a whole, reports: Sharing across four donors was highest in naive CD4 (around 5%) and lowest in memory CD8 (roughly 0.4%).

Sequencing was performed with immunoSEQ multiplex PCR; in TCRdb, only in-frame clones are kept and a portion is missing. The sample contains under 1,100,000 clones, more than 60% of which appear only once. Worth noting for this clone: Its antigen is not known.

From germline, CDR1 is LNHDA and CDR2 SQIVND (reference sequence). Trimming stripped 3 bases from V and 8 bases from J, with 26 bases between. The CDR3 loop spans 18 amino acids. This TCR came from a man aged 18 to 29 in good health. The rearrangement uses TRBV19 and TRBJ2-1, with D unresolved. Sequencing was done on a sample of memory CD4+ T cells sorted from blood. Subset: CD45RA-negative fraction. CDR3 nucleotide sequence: TGTGCCAGTAGTATGGCCCTGTCGGTTGGTTTATCCGAGTATGAGCAGTTCTTC. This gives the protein CASSMALSVGLSEYEQFF.